Each of the 19 T cell receptor beta chains below was sequenced from the same sample in a study of liver allograft versus peripheral blood T cells. Study overall: Repertoires of T cell receptors in transplanted livers were compared with recipients' peripheral blood repertoires.

Each CDR3 protein gets one entry after TCRdb re-called the reads with MiXCR. The data show thousands of distinct CDR3 sequences, with 15% seen just once and around 3% held by the top ten. The receptors were gathered from a human patient who had a liver transplant. Some T cells here may be from the graft donor.

This chain links TRBV12-5 with TRBJ2-3; a possible D gene is TRBD2 (5 bases). Germline V gene lookup returns CDR1 LGHNT and CDR2 FRNRAP. CDR3 length: 14 amino acids. The V end lost 3 bases, the J end lost 0 bases, and 7 bases lay between the germline ends. CDR3 sequence (DNA): TGTGCTAGTGGTTTCCCGGGGAGCACAGATACGCAGTATTTT. It codes for CASGFPGSTDTQYF.

By share, this clonotype counts as medium-sized. V gene TRBV19 combines with J gene TRBJ1-2, with a weak D call TRBD1 (6 bases). V gave up 7 bases and J gave up 7 bases, with 22 bases separating them. The V gene's germline CDR1 is LNHDA and CDR2 SQIVND (reference sequence). The length of the CDR3 is 15 residues. The CDR3 loop reads CASTKDSGGRSGYTF. In nucleotides, the CDR3 is TGTGCCAGTACAAAAGACTCTGGGGGCAGAAGTGGCTACACCTTC.

This clonotype has only a few counts. The chain recombines TRBV3-1 with TRBJ1-4, with D possibly being TRBD1 (6 bases). This CDR3 is built from 14 residues. Germline V gene data show CDR1 as LGHDT and CDR2 as YNNKEL (reference sequence). V was trimmed by 2 bases and J by 7 bases, leaving 11 bases between them. CDR3 residues: CASSQQTGTEKLFF. The CDR3 nucleotides read TGTGCCAGCAGCCAACAAACAGGGACTGAAAAACTGTTTTTT.

This clonotype was recorded a few times. The CDR3: CASSRQGSETQYF. The CDR3 coding sequence is TGTGCCAGCAGCCGACAAGGCAGCGAGACCCAGTACTTC. This chain links TRBV5-6 with TRBJ2-5; D is unclear. Germline V gives CDR1 SGHDT, CDR2 YYEEEE. Trimming stripped 4 bases from V and 5 bases from J, with 12 bases between. This CDR3 spans 13 amino acids.

This clonotype was picked up many times. This chain connects TRBV28 to TRBJ1-2; 9 bases map to TRBD1. V shed 6 bases, J shed 7 bases, and the junction held 15 bases outside the gene matches. CDR1 is MDHEN, CDR2 SYDVKM, per germline. The CDR3 has 16 amino acids. The CDR3 DNA follows: TGTGCCAGCAGCCGTCCGGGACAGGGTGGATTAGGTGGCTACACCTTC. This sequence encodes CASSRPGQGGLGGYTF.

This clonotype is classed as medium-sized. V and J are TRBV6-2 or TRBV6-3 and TRBJ2-1, with 9 bases that match TRBD2. V was pared by 8 bases and J by 8 bases, with 10 bases of the junction left unmatched. This CDR3 has 14 amino acids. CDR1 and CDR2 from the germline V gene are MNHEY and SVGEGT. CDR3 residues: CASGRSGSLDEQFF. The DNA for the CDR3 is TGTGCCAGCGGCCGTAGCGGGAGTTTGGATGAGCAGTTCTTC.

This clonotype is classed as medium-sized (0.01 to 0.1%). V and J are TRBV6-2 or TRBV6-3 and TRBJ2-2, with TRBD2 as a possible D gene (5 bases). Germline values: CDR1 MNHEY, CDR2 SVGEGT. The CDR3 covers 16 residues. With 4 bases removed from V and 2 bases from J, the gap between germline ends came to 14 bases. CDR3 protein: CASSWTGLSNTGELFF. The CDR3 DNA follows: TGTGCCAGCAGTTGGACGGGGTTGTCAAACACCGGGGAGCTGTTTTTT.

The gene calls are TRBV28 and TRBJ1-1; no firm D call. This CDR3 comprises 15 residues. The germline gives CDR1 MDHEN, CDR2 SYDVKM. V was pared by 5 bases and J by 1 base, with 14 bases between. The CDR3 reads CASSGVGTRNTEAFF. The DNA of the CDR3 is TGTGCCAGCAGTGGAGTAGGCACGAGGAACACTGAAGCTTTCTTT.

In its sample, this clonotype was seen a few times. The V call is TRBV7-2, the J call TRBJ1-1; D is uncertain. Germline loops: CDR1 SGHTA, CDR2 FQGNSA. V shed 0 bases and J shed 0 bases, with 2 bases lying between them. CDR3 length equals 13 residues. The CDR3 loop reads CASSLALNTEAFF. The CDR3 DNA reads as TGTGCCAGCAGCTTAGCTCTGAACACTGAAGCTTTCTTT.

This clonotype is deemed medium-sized. The genes are TRBV6-5 and TRBJ1-2; TRBD1 is a possible D gene (5 bases). The CDR3 loop spans 15 amino acids. The V gene lost 3 bases and the J gene lost 7 bases, with 18 bases spanning the gap. From germline, CDR1 is MNHEY and CDR2 SVGAGI. The CDR3 region is CASSYREGPPGGYTF. The DNA of the CDR3 is TGTGCCAGCAGTTATAGGGAGGGACCACCCGGTGGCTACACCTTC.

This clonotype counts as medium-sized. The chain has TRBV6-2 or TRBV6-3 and TRBJ1-4; no clear D gene. Germline-derived CDR1 and CDR2 are MNHEY and SVGEGT. The V end was cut by 10 bases, the J end by 3 bases, with 15 bases between. The length of the CDR3 is 14 residues. As DNA, the CDR3 is TGTGCCACGACCCCGGGAGATGCTAATGAAAAACTGTTTTTT. Encoded protein: CATTPGDANEKLFF.

The CDR3 DNA reads as TGTGCCAGCAGCTCCGTCGACAGGGCCCAAAGGGCCGGGGAGCTGTTTTTT. Translation gives CASSSVDRAQRAGELFF. The gene calls are TRBV11-2 and TRBJ2-2; 7 bases map to TRBD1. In germline, CDR1 is SGHAT, CDR2 FQNNGV. The CDR3 is made up of 17 amino acids. With V trimmed by 4 bases and J by 6 bases, 14 bases remained unmatched.

The V gene is TRBV3-1, the J gene TRBJ1-2, with D tentatively TRBD1 (6 bases). Germline assignment: CDR1 LGHDT and CDR2 YNNKEL (reference sequence). The CDR3 covers 14 residues. The germline V and J ends were trimmed by 3 bases and 9 bases, with 17 bases remaining between them. The CDR3 DNA sequence: TGTGCCAGCAGCCATATGGCGTCGGGACAACGCTACACCTTC. The encoded protein is CASSHMASGQRYTF.

By frequency in the sample, this clonotype is medium-sized (0.01 to 0.1%). The rearrangement uses TRBV7-2 and TRBJ1-6, with 10 bases that match TRBD1. Germline lookup yields CDR1 SGHTA and CDR2 FQGNSA. CDR3 length: 13 residues. V lost 5 bases and J lost 10; bases outside the gene matches: 2. The chain's CDR3 is CASSGTGASPLHF. CDR3 DNA sequence: TGTGCCAGCAGCGGGACAGGGGCGTCACCCCTCCACTTT.

This clonotype is medium-sized (0.01 to 0.1%) in the sample. The chain recombines TRBV6-5 with TRBJ2-7, with TRBD2 matching 7 bases. In germline, CDR1 is MNHEY, CDR2 SVGAGI. The CDR3 is 16 residues long. Unmatched junction bases numbered 8, after V lost 0 bases and J lost 3 bases. CDR3 in DNA: TGTGCCAGCAGTTACTCGAGCCTAGCGGAAGTCTACGAGCAGTACTTC. It translates to CASSYSSLAEVYEQYF.

This clonotype is labeled medium-sized. The rearrangement uses TRBV7-9 and TRBJ1-2; 9 bases fit TRBD1. The V gene's germline CDR1 is SEHNR and CDR2 FQNEAQ (reference sequence). With V trimmed by 6 bases and J by 2 bases, 10 bases remained unmatched. The CDR3 spans 16 residues. The CDR3 loop is CASSLPSGTGNYGYTF. CDR3 nucleotides: TGTGCCAGCAGTTTACCCTCCGGGACAGGGAACTATGGCTACACCTTC.

In this sample, this clonotype turned up a few times. The CDR3 DNA reads TGTGCCAGCACCCCCGGGGCGGGGGGCACTGAAGCTTTCTTT. Amino acids: CASTPGAGGTEAFF. The genes are TRBV12-3 or TRBV12-4 and TRBJ1-1, with TRBD1 as a possible D gene (5 bases). The CDR3 runs to 14 residues. Trimming left V 7 bases short and J 4 bases short, with 16 bases between.

This clonotype came up a few times. This chain connects TRBV10-1 to TRBJ1-1; D unclear. The V gene's germline CDR1 is WNHNN and CDR2 SYGVQD (reference sequence). The CDR3 has 14 amino acids. Deletions cut 0 bases from V and 10 bases from J, with 15 bases between. CDR3 protein: CASSESSMSQGAFF. CDR3 DNA sequence: TGCGCCAGCAGTGAGTCTTCGATGAGCCAAGGAGCTTTCTTT.

This clonotype qualifies as medium-sized. The genes are TRBV27 and TRBJ1-6; a weak D match, TRBD1 (6 bases). Germline CDR1 and CDR2: MNHEY and SMNVEV (reference sequence). This CDR3 has 13 residues. Trimming stripped 5 bases from V and 11 bases from J, with 13 bases between. The CDR3 reads CASSLQGKPPLHF. DNA for the CDR3: TGTGCCAGCAGTCTCCAGGGGAAGCCACCCCTCCACTTT.